The subject of this entry is one TCR beta chain. No antigen is known for it. This sample is part of a study of monozygotic twins with inflammatory bowel disease. The CDR3 has 14 amino acids. Germline assignment: CDR1 SQVTM and CDR2 ANQGSEA. A 6-nucleotide sample barcode was carried by the UMIs, which template switching added. The study subjected TCRalpha and TCRbeta cDNA to two nested PCRs of roughly 16 and 10 cycles. TCRdb reprocessed the 5' RACE reads, keeping one entry per CDR3 protein, no DNA. The specimen's table records about 160,000 distinct CDR3 sequences. The study, taken as a whole, reports: Whereas healthy co-twins had higher TCRbeta diversity (inverse Simpson), IBD patients had lower diversity. IBD patients shared fewer clonotypes with other individuals than healthy twins, especially patients with disease activity signs.

The source material was blood. The TCR originated in a human donor with ulcerative colitis or Crohn's disease, or a healthy co-twin of an affected twin (not recorded which). This chain uses TRBV29-1 with TRBJ2-7; TCRdb's assignment of TRBD1 cannot be checked, as there is no DNA. This chain's CDR3 is CSAAGGKRQYEQYF.